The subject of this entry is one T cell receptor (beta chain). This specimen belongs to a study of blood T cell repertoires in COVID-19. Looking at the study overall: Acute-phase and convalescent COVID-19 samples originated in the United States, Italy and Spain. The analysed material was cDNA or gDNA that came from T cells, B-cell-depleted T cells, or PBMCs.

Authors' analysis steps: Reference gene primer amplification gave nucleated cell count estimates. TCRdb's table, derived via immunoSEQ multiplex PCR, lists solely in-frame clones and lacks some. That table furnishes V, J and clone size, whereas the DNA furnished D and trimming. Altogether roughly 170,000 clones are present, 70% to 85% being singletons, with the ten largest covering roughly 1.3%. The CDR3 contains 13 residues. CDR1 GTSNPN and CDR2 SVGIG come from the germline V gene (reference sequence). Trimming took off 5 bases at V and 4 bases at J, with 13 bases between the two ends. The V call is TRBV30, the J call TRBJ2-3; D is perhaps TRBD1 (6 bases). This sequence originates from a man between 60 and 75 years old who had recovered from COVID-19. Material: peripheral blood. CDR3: CAWLRRGSDTQYF. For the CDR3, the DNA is TGTGCCTGGCTCCGAAGGGGGTCAGATACGCAGTATTTT. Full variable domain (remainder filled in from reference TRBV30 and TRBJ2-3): SQTIHQWPATLVQPVGSPLSLECTVEGTSNPNLYWYRQAAGRGLQLLFYSVGIGQISSEVPQNLSASRPQDRQFILSSKKLLLSDSGFYLCAWLRRGSDTQYFGPGTRLTVL.